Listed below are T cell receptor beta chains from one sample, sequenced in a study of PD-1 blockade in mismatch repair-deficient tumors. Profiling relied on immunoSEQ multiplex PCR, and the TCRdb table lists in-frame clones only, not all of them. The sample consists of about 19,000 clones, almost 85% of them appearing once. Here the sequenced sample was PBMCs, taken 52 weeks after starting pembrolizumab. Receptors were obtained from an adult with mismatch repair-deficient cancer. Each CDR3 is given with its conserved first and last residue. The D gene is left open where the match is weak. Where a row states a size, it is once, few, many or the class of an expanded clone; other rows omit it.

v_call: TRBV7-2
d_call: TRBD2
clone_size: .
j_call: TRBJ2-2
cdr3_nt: TGTGCCAGCAGCTTGACTAGCGGGAGGGCCTACACCGGGGAGCTGTTTTTT
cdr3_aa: CASSLTSGRAYTGELFF

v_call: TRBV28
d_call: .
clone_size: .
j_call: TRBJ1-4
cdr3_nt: TGTGCCAGCAGCAGGGGTCGAGAAAAACTGTTTTTT
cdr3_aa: CASSRGREKLFF

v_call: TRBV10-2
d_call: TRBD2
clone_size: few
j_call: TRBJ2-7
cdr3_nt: TGCGCCAGCAGTGAGCCTGGGACTAGCACCGTCCACGAGCAGTACTTC
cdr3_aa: CASSEPGTSTVHEQYF

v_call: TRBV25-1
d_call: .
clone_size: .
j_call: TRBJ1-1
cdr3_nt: TGTGCCAGCAGTGGCCCAGGGCGCGCTTTCTTT
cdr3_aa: CASSGPGRAFF

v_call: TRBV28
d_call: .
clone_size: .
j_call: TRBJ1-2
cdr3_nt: TGTGCCAGCAGTTCCCCAGGGGCTGGCTACACCTTC
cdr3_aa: CASSSPGAGYTF

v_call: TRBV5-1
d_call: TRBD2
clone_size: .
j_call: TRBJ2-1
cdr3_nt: TGCGCCAGCAGCTTGGGACTAGCGGGAGGTTACCTCTACAATGAGCAGTTCTTC
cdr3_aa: CASSLGLAGGYLYNEQFF

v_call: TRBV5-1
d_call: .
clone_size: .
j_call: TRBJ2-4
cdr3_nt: TGCGCCAGCAGCTTGGACATAGCCAAAAACATTCAGTACTTC
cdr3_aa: CASSLDIAKNIQYF

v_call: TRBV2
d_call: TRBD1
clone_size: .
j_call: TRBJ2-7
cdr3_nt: TGTGCCAGCAGTGAAGCCAACCGGGACAGCTCCTACGAGCAGTACTTC
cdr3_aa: CASSEANRDSSYEQYF

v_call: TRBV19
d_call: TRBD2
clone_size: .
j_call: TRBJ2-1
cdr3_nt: TGTGCCAGTAGGGTACCGGGACTAGCGGGCAATGAGCAGTTCTTC
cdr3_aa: CASRVPGLAGNEQFF

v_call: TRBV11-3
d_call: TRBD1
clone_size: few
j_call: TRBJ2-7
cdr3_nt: TGTGCCAGCAGCTTTGACAGGGCAGACTACGAGCAGTACTTC
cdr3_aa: CASSFDRADYEQYF

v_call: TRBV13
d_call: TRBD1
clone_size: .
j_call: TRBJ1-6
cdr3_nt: TGTGCCAGCAGCAGAACCTGGACAGGGGGGGATAATTCACCCCTCCACTTT
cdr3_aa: CASSRTWTGGDNSPLHF

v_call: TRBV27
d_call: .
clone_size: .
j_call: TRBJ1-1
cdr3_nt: TGTGCCAGCAGTTTAGGAGTACAGGGTGAAGCTTTCTTT
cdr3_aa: CASSLGVQGEAFF

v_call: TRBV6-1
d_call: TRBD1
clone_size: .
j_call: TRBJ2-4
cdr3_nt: TGTGCCAGCAGCAAATCCAGGGGGCCCAAAAACATTCAGTACTTC
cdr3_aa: CASSKSRGPKNIQYF

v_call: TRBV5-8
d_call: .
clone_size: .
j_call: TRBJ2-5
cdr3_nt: TGTGCCAGCAGCACCCCGATTGGCCAGAGGGAAAGAGAGACCCAGTACTTC
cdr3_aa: CASSTPIGQRERETQYF

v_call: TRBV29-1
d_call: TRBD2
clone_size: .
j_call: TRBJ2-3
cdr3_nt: TGCAGCGTTTCGGGACTAGCGGGAGAAATCCCAGATACGCAGTATTTT
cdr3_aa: CSVSGLAGEIPDTQYF

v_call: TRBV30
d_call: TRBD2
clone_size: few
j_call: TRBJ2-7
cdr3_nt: TGTGCCTGGAGCAGGCGTGTAGCGGGGTCTAGAGAGCAGTACTTC
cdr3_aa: CAWSRRVAGSREQYF

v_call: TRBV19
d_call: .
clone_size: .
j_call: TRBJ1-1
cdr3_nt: TGTGCCAGTAGTCCCAGGAGGCGGACTGAAGCTTTCTTT
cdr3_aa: CASSPRRRTEAFF

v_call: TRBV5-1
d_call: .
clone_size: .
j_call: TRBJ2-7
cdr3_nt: TGCGCCAGCAGCTTGGAACTAACAGGGATCTCCGAGCAGTACTTC
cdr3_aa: CASSLELTGISEQYF

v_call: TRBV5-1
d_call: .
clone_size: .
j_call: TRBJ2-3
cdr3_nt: TGCGCCAGCAGCCTTATACTAGATTCGTACACAGATACGCAGTATTTT
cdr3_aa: CASSLILDSYTDTQYF

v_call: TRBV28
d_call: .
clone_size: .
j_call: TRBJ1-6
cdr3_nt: TGTGCCAGCTCGAGAGGGGGGGACTCCTATAATTCACCCCTCCACTTT
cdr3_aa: CASSRGGDSYNSPLHF

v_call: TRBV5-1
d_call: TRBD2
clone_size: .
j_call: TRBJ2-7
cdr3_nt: TGCGCCAGCAGCATTGGACTAGCGGGAGCTCCTGCCTACGAGCAGTACTTC
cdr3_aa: CASSIGLAGAPAYEQYF

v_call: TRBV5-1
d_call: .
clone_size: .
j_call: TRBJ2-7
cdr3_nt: TGCGCCAGCAGCTTGTCTGACAGGCTTGGCGACGAGCAGTACTTC
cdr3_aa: CASSLSDRLGDEQYF

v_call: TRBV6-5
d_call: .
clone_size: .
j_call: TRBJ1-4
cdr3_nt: TGTGCCAGCAGTTCTTACAGGCAGCAGGAGGAAAAACTGTTTTTT
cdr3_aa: CASSSYRQQEEKLFF

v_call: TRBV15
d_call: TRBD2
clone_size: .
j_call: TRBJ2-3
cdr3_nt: TGTGCCACCAGCACGAGGACTAGCGGCACAGATACGCAGTATTTT
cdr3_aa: CATSTRTSGTDTQYF

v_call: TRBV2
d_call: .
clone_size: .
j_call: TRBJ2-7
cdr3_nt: TGTGCCAGCAGGGGAGCGGGTGGGGGGAGTTCCTACGAGCAGTACTTC
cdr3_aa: CASRGAGGGSSYEQYF

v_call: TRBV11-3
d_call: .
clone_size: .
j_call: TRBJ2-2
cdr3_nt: TGTGCCAGCAGCTTAGGGCATTCCGTCACCGGGGAGCTGTTTTTT
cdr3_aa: CASSLGHSVTGELFF

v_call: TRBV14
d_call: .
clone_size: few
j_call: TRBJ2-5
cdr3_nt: TGTGCCAGCAGCCAGCTAGACCAAGAGACCCAGTACTTC
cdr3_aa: CASSQLDQETQYF

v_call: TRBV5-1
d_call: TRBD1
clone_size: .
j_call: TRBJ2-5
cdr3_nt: TGCGCCAGCAGCAGAGGGGACAGGGGGCCTGAGACCCAGTACTTC
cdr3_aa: CASSRGDRGPETQYF

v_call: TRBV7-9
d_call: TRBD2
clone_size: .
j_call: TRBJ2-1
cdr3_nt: TGTGCCAGCAGCTCCCGGAGTAGCGGGACCAATGAGCAGTTCTTC
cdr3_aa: CASSSRSSGTNEQFF

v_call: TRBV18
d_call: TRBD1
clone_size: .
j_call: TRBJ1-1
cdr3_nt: TGTGCCAGCTCGACTAGACAGGGGATTTTGAGCACTGAAGCTTTCTTT
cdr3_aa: CASSTRQGILSTEAFF

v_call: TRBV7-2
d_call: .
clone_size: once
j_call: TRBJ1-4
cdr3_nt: TGTGCCAGCAGCTTAGTGGGCAAACATAATGAAAAACTGTTTTTT
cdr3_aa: CASSLVGKHNEKLFF

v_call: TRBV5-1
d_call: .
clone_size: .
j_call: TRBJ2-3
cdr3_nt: TGCGCCAGCAGCTTGGTGGGGCCAGATACGCAGTATTTT
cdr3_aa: CASSLVGPDTQYF

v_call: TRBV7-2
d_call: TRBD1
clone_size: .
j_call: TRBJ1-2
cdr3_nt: TGTGCCAGCAGCCAGGGACAGATCTATGGCTACACCTTC
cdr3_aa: CASSQGQIYGYTF

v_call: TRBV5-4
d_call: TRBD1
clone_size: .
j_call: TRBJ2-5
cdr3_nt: TGTGCCAGCAGCTTGGAAGGACAGGGCGGAGAGACCCAGTACTTC
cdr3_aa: CASSLEGQGGETQYF

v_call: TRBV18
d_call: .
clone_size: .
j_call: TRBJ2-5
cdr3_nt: TGTGCCAGCTCACCCCTCCAAGAGACCCAGTACTTC
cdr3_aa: CASSPLQETQYF

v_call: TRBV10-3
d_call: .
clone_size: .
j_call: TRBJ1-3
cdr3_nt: TGTGCCATCAGTGATTTGGGTTTTACAGTACTCTACTCTGGAAACACCATATATTTT
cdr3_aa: CAISDLGFTVLYSGNTIYF

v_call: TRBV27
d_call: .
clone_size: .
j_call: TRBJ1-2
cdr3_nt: TGTGCCAGCAGGGGGGCCGAGGGGAACTATGGCTACACCTTC
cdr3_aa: CASRGAEGNYGYTF

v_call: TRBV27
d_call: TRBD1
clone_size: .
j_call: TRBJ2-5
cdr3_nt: TGTGCCAGCAGTCTCCGACAGGGGGCTAGGGTAGAGACCCAGTACTTC
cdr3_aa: CASSLRQGARVETQYF

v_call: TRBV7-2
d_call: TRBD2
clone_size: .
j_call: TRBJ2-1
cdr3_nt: TGTGCCAGCAGCCCCCTTTACCGGGAGGGCTCCTACAATGAGCAGTTCTTC
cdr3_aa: CASSPLYREGSYNEQFF

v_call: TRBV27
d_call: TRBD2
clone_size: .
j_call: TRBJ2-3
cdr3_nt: TGTGCCAGCAGTTTATCCCCTAGCGGGAGAAAGGGGACGCAGTATTTT
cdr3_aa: CASSLSPSGRKGTQYF

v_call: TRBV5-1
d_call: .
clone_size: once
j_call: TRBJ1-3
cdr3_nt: TGCGCCAGCAGCTTGGGGGGGGGCGGCTCTGGAAACACCATATATTTT
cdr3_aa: CASSLGGGGSGNTIYF

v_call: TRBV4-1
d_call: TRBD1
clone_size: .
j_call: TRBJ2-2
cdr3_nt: TGCGCCAGCAGCCAGGACAGGGTGGCCGGGGAGCTGTTTTTT
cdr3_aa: CASSQDRVAGELFF

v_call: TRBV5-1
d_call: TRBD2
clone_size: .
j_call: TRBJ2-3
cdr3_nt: TGCGCCAGCGGACCCACTAGCGGGAGTACAGATACGCAGTATTTT
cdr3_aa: CASGPTSGSTDTQYF

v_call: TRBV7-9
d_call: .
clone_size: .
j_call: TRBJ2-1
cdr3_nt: TGTGCCAGCAGCCCGGACTGGGATGAGCAGTTCTTC
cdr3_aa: CASSPDWDEQFF

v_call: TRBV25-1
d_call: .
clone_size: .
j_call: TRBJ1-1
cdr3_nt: TGTGCCAGCAGTGAATTGGACGGGGGAGCTTTCTTT
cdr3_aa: CASSELDGGAFF